The present T cell receptor (beta chain) was sequenced within a study of blood T cell repertoires in COVID-19. Looking at the study overall: Whether acute or convalescent, the COVID-19 samples came from the United States, Italy and Spain. The cDNA or gDNA used as material had been derived from T cells, B-cell-depleted T cells, or PBMCs.

Original handling: Nucleated cell number was recorded as an estimate derived from reference gene primer amplification. Generated by immunoSEQ multiplex PCR, the TCRdb table keeps only in-frame clones and is missing some. V, J and clone size were drawn from that table, and D and trimming were deduced from the DNA. Counted here are a few hundred thousand clones, around 89% occurring once; the ten biggest clones make up about 0.8%. This CDR3 is 14 amino acids long. Deletions cut 6 bases from V and 4 bases from J, with 13 bases between. Germline V gene sequence: CDR1 MNHEY, CDR2 SMNVEV (reference sequence).

This receptor was identified in a man aged 25-45 years with acute or convalescent COVID-19. The sample comprised peripheral blood. The chain carries TRBV27 and TRBJ1-5, with unresolved D. In nucleotides, the CDR3 is TGTGCCAGCAGACCTCGGGATCTTAATCAGCCCCAGCATTTT. This translates into CASRPRDLNQPQHF.